These T cell receptor beta chains were read from a single sample in a study of CD4 T cells in relation to SARS-CoV-2 and coronaviruses. These TCRs are of unknown antigen specificity. Profiled with immunoSEQ multiplex PCR; TCRdb holds only in-frame clones, not every one. The sample has 15,000 to 20,000 clones, about 70% seen once; the top ten hold around 30%. The sequencing sample was made of CD4+ T cells from PBMCs, cultured in vitro. The receptor source for this set is a human donor in good health. Each CDR3 is given with its conserved first and last residue. D genes are given only for firm matches. The size entry is marked missing in some rows and otherwise reads once, few, many or a size class.

cdr3_nt | cdr3_aa | clone_size | v_call | d_call | j_call
TGTGCCAGCAGCGTAGGGGAGGGCAGGGCTAATCAAGAGACCCAGTACTTC | CASSVGEGRANQETQYF | NA | TRBV9 | TRBD2 | TRBJ2-5
TGTGCCAGCAGTGAATATGCGGGAGGGCAGGAGACCCAGTACTTC | CASSEYAGGQETQYF | NA | TRBV2 | TRBD2 | TRBJ2-5
TGTGCCAGCAGCCCCGACAGGGTTAACTATGGCTACACCTTC | CASSPDRVNYGYTF | NA | TRBV6-2/TRBV6-3 | TRBD1 | TRBJ1-2
TGTGCCAGCAGCGTAGTCCCAGGGTCACAGACCCAGTACTTC | CASSVVPGSQTQYF | NA | TRBV9 | NA | TRBJ2-5
TGTGCCAGCAGCTTATCGTGGTCAGGTGGGACTGAAGCTTTCTTT | CASSLSWSGGTEAFF | NA | TRBV7-8 | NA | TRBJ1-1
TGTGCCAGCAGCTTAGAAACTAGCGGGAGTTACGAGCAGTACTTC | CASSLETSGSYEQYF | NA | TRBV11-2 | TRBD2 | TRBJ2-7
TGTGCCAGCACCCCATACGGGACAGACTCCTACAATGAGCAGTTCTTC | CASTPYGTDSYNEQFF | NA | TRBV4-2 | TRBD1 | TRBJ2-1
TGTGCCACCAGCAGATTTAGGGGGAGTGGAAACACCATATATTTT | CATSRFRGSGNTIYF | NA | TRBV15 | NA | TRBJ1-3
TGTGCCAGTAGTGTTGGGGGTACCTATGGCTACACCTTC | CASSVGGTYGYTF | NA | TRBV19 | NA | TRBJ1-2
TGCGCCAGCAGGCCAGCACCCCAGACTAGCGGGTCCTACGAGCAGTACTTC | CASRPAPQTSGSYEQYF | NA | TRBV4-1 | TRBD2 | TRBJ2-7
TGCGCCAGCAGCTTGGGAAGCGGGAGTCGAGGCAATGAGCAGTTCTTC | CASSLGSGSRGNEQFF | NA | TRBV5-1 | TRBD2 | TRBJ2-1
TGTGCCAGCAGTGACTCAGCGGGAGGGTACAATGAGCAGTTCTTC | CASSDSAGGYNEQFF | NA | TRBV6-4 | TRBD2 | TRBJ2-1
TGTGCCAGCATGATGTATGGGGATAACACTGAAGCTTTCTTT | CASMMYGDNTEAFF | NA | TRBV2 | NA | TRBJ1-1
TGTGCCAGCAGTTTTTCTAGTGGGACTACGGGGGCTTTCTTT | CASSFSSGTTGAFF | NA | TRBV28 | NA | TRBJ1-1
TGTGCCAGCAGTTACCGGGACGGCGTGTACGAGCAGTACTTC | CASSYRDGVYEQYF | NA | TRBV6-5 | NA | TRBJ2-7
TGTGCCACCAGTGATCCGCGGACTAGCGGGAGAATCCGGGAGCTGTTTTTT | CATSDPRTSGRIRELFF | NA | TRBV24-1 | TRBD2 | TRBJ2-2
TGTGCCAGCAGCCAAACGGCGGCTAGCGGGACAGATACGCAGTATTTT | CASSQTAASGTDTQYF | NA | TRBV3-1/TRBV3-2 | TRBD2 | TRBJ2-3
TGCAGTGCTAGTCAGGGAAAAGCTTTCTTT | CSASQGKAFF | NA | TRBV20-1 | NA | TRBJ1-1
TGTGCCAGCAGTGACGAAAACAGGGGGCACACCGGGGAGCTGTTTTTT | CASSDENRGHTGELFF | few | TRBV6-4 | TRBD1 | TRBJ2-2
TGTGCCTGGAACCCCGGGACAGCACCCGACAATGAGCAGTTCTTC | CAWNPGTAPDNEQFF | few | TRBV30 | TRBD1 | TRBJ2-1
TGTGCCAGCAGCCTTGTGATGTTCGGGGCGACCAATGAGCAGTTCTTC | CASSLVMFGATNEQFF | few | TRBV3-1/TRBV3-2 | NA | TRBJ2-1
TGTGCCAGTAGTCGCGCACAGAACACCGGGGAGCTGTTTTTT | CASSRAQNTGELFF | large | TRBV19 | NA | TRBJ2-2
TGCGCCTCCGCCGGGACTAGCGGGAGGGGGTTTTACGAGCAGTACTTC | CASAGTSGRGFYEQYF | NA | TRBV5-1 | TRBD2 | TRBJ2-7
TGTGCCAGCAGACACCAGGCGGGAGATCAGCCCCAGCATTTT | CASRHQAGDQPQHF | NA | TRBV6-5 | NA | TRBJ1-5
TGTGCCAGCAGGACGGATAATTCACCCCTCCACTTT | CASRTDNSPLHF | NA | TRBV2 | NA | TRBJ1-6
TGCGCCAGCAGCCAAGATCGTCCTAGCGGGAGCTTGGAGACCCAGTACTTC | CASSQDRPSGSLETQYF | NA | TRBV4-1 | TRBD2 | TRBJ2-5
TGTGCCAGCCAAAGCCAGGGGGACACTGAAGCTTTCTTT | CASQSQGDTEAFF | medium-sized | TRBV7-9 | TRBD1 | TRBJ1-1
TGTGCCAGCAGAGAGGGACTAGTGTGGACCAATGAGCAGTTCTTC | CASREGLVWTNEQFF | NA | TRBV28 | TRBD2 | TRBJ2-1
TGTGCCAGCAGTGAGGATACTAGCGTTTCCTACGAGCAGTACTTC | CASSEDTSVSYEQYF | NA | TRBV2 | TRBD2 | TRBJ2-7
TGCGCCAGCGTCGGCCAAGAGACCCAGTACTTC | CASVGQETQYF | NA | TRBV5-1 | NA | TRBJ2-5
TGTGCCAGCTCACTTGAACCGGGACAGGGCCCAGAGACCCAGTACTTC | CASSLEPGQGPETQYF | once | TRBV18 | TRBD1 | TRBJ2-5
TGTGCCAGCAGCCACCCGAGTAGGGGGGCTAGCACAGATACGCAGTATTTT | CASSHPSRGASTDTQYF | NA | TRBV3-1/TRBV3-2 | NA | TRBJ2-3
TGTGCCAGTAGTAACCGGGGAAGGTACGGCACCATATATTTT | CASSNRGRYGTIYF | NA | TRBV19 | NA | TRBJ1-3
TGCGCCAGCAGCTTGGCCGACATCTTCTCCTACAATGAGCAGTTCTTC | CASSLADIFSYNEQFF | NA | TRBV5-1 | NA | TRBJ2-1
TGTGCCAGCAGGTTCGGGCAGGGGACGGCAGATACGCAGTATTTT | CASRFGQGTADTQYF | NA | TRBV27 | NA | TRBJ2-3
TGCGCCAGCAGCTTGGGGGGGACAGGTAAAACTGAAGCTTTCTTT | CASSLGGTGKTEAFF | once | TRBV5-1 | TRBD1 | TRBJ1-1
TGTGCCTGGGATCCCCAAGCCGGTGGGGCCCTGTTTTTT | CAWDPQAGGALFF | NA | TRBV30 | NA | TRBJ1-4
TGTGCCAGCAGCGGACGACCGGGACTAGCGGGCCTGAGCTCCTACAATGAGCAGTTCTTC | CASSGRPGLAGLSSYNEQFF | NA | TRBV28 | TRBD2 | TRBJ2-1
TGTGCCATCAGTTATGGACAGACAGGGAATAATGAGCAGTTCTTC | CAISYGQTGNNEQFF | NA | TRBV10-3 | TRBD1 | TRBJ2-1
TGTGCCAGCAGTGAAGTCTGGGGAGAGAACACTGAAGCTTTCTTT | CASSEVWGENTEAFF | NA | TRBV6-1 | NA | TRBJ1-1
TGTGCCAGCAGCTTAAGGGTAGGTTCCTCCTACAATGAGCAGTTCTTC | CASSLRVGSSYNEQFF | NA | TRBV7-8 | NA | TRBJ2-1
TGTGCCAGCAGCTTAGCGAGCGCCAATGAGCAGTTCTTC | CASSLASANEQFF | few | TRBV7-9 | NA | TRBJ2-1
TGTGCCAGCAGCTTAAGAGGGGGAGACTCCTACGAGCAGTACTTC | CASSLRGGDSYEQYF | NA | TRBV7-3 | NA | TRBJ2-7
TGTGCCAGCAGCTTATCCGGGGGCGCAGGAGATACGCAGTATTTT | CASSLSGGAGDTQYF | NA | TRBV11-3 | NA | TRBJ2-3